The 11 T cell receptor beta chains reported below all come from one sample, sequenced in a study of cytomegalovirus exposure and HLA in healthy donors. Use of 60 Vbeta and 13 Jbeta primers characterized the PCR. The table came from immunoSEQ multiplex PCR; TCRdb's copy has only in-frame clones and leaves some out. This sample has around 110,000 clones, with roughly 74% found just once. Specimen: PBMCs. The receptors were sampled from a woman in her 30s in good health and CMV-seronegative.

The chain couples TRBV11-3 to TRBJ2-5; D is possibly TRBD2 (7 bases). The germline V gene has CDR1 SGHNT and CDR2 YENEEA. Trimming cost V 3 bases and J 5 bases, with 19 bases left between them. This CDR3 contains 16 residues. The CDR3 nucleotides read TGTGCCAGCAGCTTGGTTGGACTAGGGGGAAGGGAGACCCAGTACTTC. Its translation is CASSLVGLGGRETQYF.

This clone was detected a few times. The chain has TRBV7-9 and TRBJ1-2; 9 nucleotides line up with TRBD1. V shed 0 bases and J 4 bases; nucleotides not matched to a gene: 3. The CDR3 extends over 15 amino acids. Germline V gene sequence: CDR1 SEHNR, CDR2 FQNEAQ (reference sequence). The DNA of the CDR3 is TGTGCCAGCAGCTTAGCGGACAGGGGAAGCTATGGCTACACCTTC. This gives the protein CASSLADRGSYGYTF.

The rearrangement joins TRBV5-8 to TRBJ2-5; D is uncertain. This CDR3 is built from 14 residues. Germline CDR1 is SGHTS and CDR2 is YDEGEE. V was trimmed by 0 bases and J by 4 bases, leaving 10 bases between them. The CDR3 loop is CASSLEDLRETQYF. CDR3 bases: TGTGCCAGCAGCTTGGAAGACTTGCGAGAGACCCAGTACTTC. Full variable domain (outside the CDR3, taken from reference TRBV5-8 and TRBJ2-5): EAGVTQSPTHLIKTRGQQATLRCSPISGHTSVYWYQQALGLGLQFLLWYDEGEERNRGNFPPRFSGRQFPNYSSELNVNALELEDSALYLCASSLEDLRETQYFGPGTRLLVL.

The chain is built from TRBV7-3 and TRBJ1-2; TRBD1 is a possible D gene (6 bases). The CDR3 contains 16 residues. From germline, CDR1 is SGHTA and CDR2 FQGTGA. The germline V and J ends were trimmed by 4 bases and 8 bases, with 23 bases remaining between them. This CDR3 reads CASSSYPTGLREGYTF. The CDR3 bases are TGTGCCAGCAGCTCCTATCCAACAGGGCTTAGGGAAGGCTACACCTTC.

V gene TRBV27 combines with J gene TRBJ1-6, with TRBD1 matching over 10 bases. Germline loops: CDR1 MNHEY, CDR2 SMNVEV (reference sequence). Unmatched junction bases numbered 10, after V lost 5 bases and J lost 9 bases. The CDR3 sequence is 16 residues long. The CDR3 DNA reads TGTGCCAGCAGTGATCGCCCCGGGACAGGGGTTTCACCCCTCCACTTT. Translating it yields CASSDRPGTGVSPLHF.

V usage is TRBV10-3 and J usage is TRBJ1-1; D gene unclear. This CDR3 has 15 residues. V was cut by 4 bases and J by 4 bases, with 16 bases left in between. CDR1 ENHRY and CDR2 SYGVKD come from the germline V gene. CDR3: CAISAAEGRGTEAFF. The CDR3 DNA reads TGTGCCATCAGTGCGGCGGAGGGCCGAGGCACTGAAGCTTTCTTT.

The CDR3 here is CASSANRAHEQFF. CDR3 DNA: TGTGCCAGCAGTGCGAACCGAGCCCATGAGCAGTTCTTC. The rearrangement uses TRBV6-1 and TRBJ2-1; D unclear. CDR1 MNHNS and CDR2 SASEGT come from the germline V gene. The CDR3 extends over 13 amino acids. V gave up 4 bases and J gave up 8 bases, with 12 bases separating them.

V is TRBV5-5 and J is TRBJ1-5, with no clear D. The CDR3 runs to 14 residues. V was cut by 1 base and J by 3 bases, with 8 bases left in between. Germline V lookup: CDR1 SGHKS, CDR2 YYEKEE (reference sequence). This CDR3 reads CASSLSDNNQPQHF. DNA of the CDR3: TGTGCCAGCAGCTTGTCCGACAACAATCAGCCCCAGCATTTT. Variable domain in full (rest from reference TRBV5-5 and TRBJ1-5): DAGVTQSPTHLIKTRGQQVTLRCSPISGHKSVSWYQQVLGQGPQFIFQYYEKEERGRGNFPDRFSARQFPNYSSELNVNALLLGDSALYLCASSLSDNNQPQHFGDGTRLSIL.

This rearrangement joins TRBV5-4 to TRBJ2-2; D remains ambiguous. This CDR3 is 16 amino acids long. V lost 0 bases and J lost 0, with 9 bases in between. Germline CDR1 is SGHNT and CDR2 is YYREEE (reference sequence). The CDR3 DNA sequence: TGTGCCAGCAGCTTGGGGGCAGCTTCGAACACCGGGGAGCTGTTTTTT. Its translation is CASSLGAASNTGELFF. Looking up the rest from reference TRBV5-4 and TRBJ2-2 gives the full variable domain: ETGVTQSPTHLIKTRGQQVTLRCSSQSGHNTVSWYQQALGQGPQFIFQYYREEENGRGNFPPRFSGLQFPNYSSELNVNALELDDSALYLCASSLGAASNTGELFFGEGSRLTVL.

The chain employs TRBV7-9 and TRBJ1-1, with unresolved D. CDR1 and CDR2 (germline): SEHNR, FQNEAQ (reference sequence). The CDR3 loop spans 15 amino acids. Deletions cut 10 bases from V and 5 bases from J, with 23 bases between. CDR3 residues: CATLRQEAIRTEAFF. CDR3 DNA sequence: TGTGCCACCCTCCGGCAGGAGGCCATAAGGACTGAAGCTTTCTTT.

J is TRBJ1-2 and V is TRBV2, with 7 bases that match TRBD1. V gave up 0 bases and J gave up 0 bases; unmatched junction bases: 7. The CDR3 spans 17 residues. Germline CDR1 SNHLY, CDR2 FYNNEI. This CDR3 is CASSEAVTGTANYGYTF. The CDR3 nucleotides read TGTGCCAGCAGTGAAGCGGTGACAGGGACTGCTAACTATGGCTACACCTTC.